This T cell receptor beta chain was captured in a study of cytomegalovirus exposure and HLA in healthy donors. Study-wide background: Of several hundred genotyped donors, 81% clustered with self-reported Caucasian donors.

This PCR relied on a set of 60 Vbeta primers and 13 Jbeta primers. Here immunoSEQ multiplex PCR was the method, and the copy in TCRdb shows in-frame clones only, minus some. The data hold around 100,000 clones, with around 79% observed a single time. J was trimmed by 4 bases and V by 5 bases; bases with no gene match: 5. Germline loops: CDR1 LNHDA, CDR2 SQIVND (reference sequence). This CDR3 is built from 13 residues. The origin of this receptor is a man aged 50 to 60 in good health and CMV-seropositive. The rearrangement links TRBV19 to TRBJ2-7, with 7 bases aligning to TRBD1. Material: PBMCs. Written as DNA, the CDR3 is TGTGCCAGTAGTCAGACAGGGCGATACGAGCAGTACTTC. The encoded protein is CASSQTGRYEQYF.